These 4 T cell receptor beta chains came from one sample sequenced in a study of CD8 T cells in Susac syndrome. cDNA came from roughly 0.53 to 1 ug RNA primed by random hexamers. TCRdb re-called the immunoSEQ multiplex PCR reads with MiXCR, one entry per CDR3 protein. The sample contains 250,000 to 300,000 distinct CDR3 sequences, roughly 85% of which appear only once. The sample was CD8+ T cells from PBMCs. Every receptor here comes from a human donor with multiple sclerosis.

J is TRBJ1-1 and V is TRBV7-9, with TRBD1 as a possible D gene (6 bases). Germline V lookup: CDR1 SEHNR, CDR2 FQNEAQ (reference sequence). Trimming removed 3 bases at V and 2 bases at J, with 22 bases between. The CDR3 totals 18 residues. The chain's CDR3 is CASSFGDPRGYSNTEAFF. In DNA, the CDR3 is TGTGCCAGCAGCTTTGGTGATCCCAGGGGATATTCTAACACTGAAGCTTTCTTT.

This chain uses TRBV9 with TRBJ2-1, with D possibly matching TRBD2 (7 bases). This CDR3 has 13 amino acids. Germline loops: CDR1 SGDLS, CDR2 YYNGEE. V lost 7 bases and J lost 7, with 15 bases in between. CDR3 amino acids: CASGGALSNEQFF. In DNA, the CDR3 is TGTGCCAGCGGGGGGGCCCTCTCGAATGAGCAGTTCTTC.

V is TRBV7-3 and J is TRBJ2-1, with TRBD2 matching over 8 bases. Germline V lookup: CDR1 SGHTA, CDR2 FQGTGA. This CDR3 has 17 residues. Trimming removed 1 base from V and 2 bases from J; junction bases left unmatched: 7. The CDR3 sequence is CASSLRGGLATYNEQFF. CDR3 bases: TGTGCCAGCAGCTTAAGAGGAGGACTAGCAACCTACAATGAGCAGTTCTTC. The whole variable domain, filled in from reference TRBV7-3 and TRBJ2-1, reads GAGVSQTPSNKVTEKGKYVELRCDPISGHTALYWYRQSLGQGPEFLIYFQGTGAADDSGLPNDRFFAVRPEGSVSTLKIQRTERGDSAVYLCASSLRGGLATYNEQFFGPGTRLTVL.

The chain is built from TRBV7-2 and TRBJ1-1; D possibly corresponds to TRBD1 (5 bases). Germline loops: CDR1 SGHTA, CDR2 FQGNSA. This CDR3 is built from 16 residues. Trimming took 3 bases from V and 0 from J, leaving 14 bases between them. The CDR3 protein is CASSFLRGALNTEAFF. In DNA, the CDR3 is TGTGCCAGCAGCTTCCTCCGAGGGGCATTGAACACTGAAGCTTTCTTT.